These 14 T cell receptor beta chains share one sample of origin, sequenced in a study of blood T cell repertoires in COVID-19. The table came from immunoSEQ multiplex PCR; TCRdb's copy has only in-frame clones and leaves some out. The sample carries 70,000 to 95,000 clones, over 90% recorded once. Sequenced material: peripheral blood. These receptors came from a human donor with active COVID-19. The donor label of this sample is uncertain.

This rearrangement joins TRBV28 to TRBJ2-7; TRBD2 is a possible D gene (6 bases). V lost 4 bases to trimming and J lost 5 bases, with 12 bases between them. CDR3 length: 13 residues. CDR1 is MDHEN, CDR2 SYDVKM, per germline. This CDR3 reads CASSSYRLDEQYF. The DNA of the CDR3 is TGTGCCAGCAGTTCTTACAGACTAGACGAGCAGTACTTC.

This rearrangement joins TRBV10-3 to TRBJ2-5, with a weak D call TRBD1 (5 bases). V lost 4 bases and J 1 base, leaving 13 bases between the germline ends. The germline gives CDR1 ENHRY, CDR2 SYGVKD. This CDR3 is built from 15 residues. The CDR3 sequence: CAISAPGLAQETQYF. The CDR3, as DNA: TGTGCCATCAGTGCGCCAGGGTTAGCCCAAGAGACCCAGTACTTC.

This sequence joins TRBV28 and TRBJ2-2; TRBD1 aligns across 8 bases. CDR1 is MDHEN and CDR2 is SYDVKM in the germline V gene. The CDR3 covers 19 residues. The V segment lost 9 bases and the J segment 2 bases; nucleotides outside the gene matches: 20. CDR3 bases: TGTGCCAGTCATTTCCCCCCGGGCTCGGGACAGGAAAACACCGGGGAGCTGTTTTTT. Translation: CASHFPPGSGQENTGELFF.

This chain joins TRBV5-1 and TRBJ2-1; 10 nucleotides align to TRBD2. The V gene end was trimmed by 4 bases and the J gene end by 9 bases; junction bases not matched to a gene: 13. From germline, CDR1 is SGHRS and CDR2 YFSETQ. The CDR3 spans 16 residues. The CDR3, as DNA: TGCGCCAGCAGCGGGTTCGAGCGGGAGGGCTCAGGTGAGCAGTTCTTC. Translating it yields CASSGFEREGSGEQFF.

The chain joins TRBV27 to TRBJ2-3; 10 bases align to TRBD1. The CDR3 extends over 15 amino acids. Germline CDR1 is MNHEY and CDR2 is SMNVEV (reference sequence). The V and J ends lost 6 bases and 4 bases, in that order; junction bases with no gene match: 7. CDR3 bases: TGTGCCAGCAGCGAGGGACAGGGGCGCGCAGATACGCAGTATTTT. This codes for CASSEGQGRADTQYF.

The chain couples TRBV7-9 to TRBJ2-4; D gene uncertain. The CDR3 has 14 residues. CDR1 and CDR2 from the germline V gene are SEHNR and FQNEAQ (reference sequence). Trimming removed 5 bases at V and 1 base at J, with 9 bases between. CDR3: CASSLSMAKNIQYF. The DNA for the CDR3 is TGTGCCAGCAGCCTATCTATGGCCAAAAACATTCAGTACTTC.

The CDR3 nucleotides are TGTGCCACCAGTGATGGGAGGGCGGGCAGCAATCAGCCCCAGCATTTT. It codes for CATSDGRAGSNQPQHF. The V gene is TRBV24-1, the J gene TRBJ1-5; no definite D call. Germline V gene sequence: CDR1 KGHDR, CDR2 SFDVKD. Trimming removed 3 bases from V and 1 base from J, with 12 bases in between. The CDR3 totals 16 residues.

This chain links TRBV7-9 with TRBJ1-3; weak D call: TRBD1 (6 bases). Germline CDR1 reads SEHNR; CDR2 reads FQNEAQ (reference sequence). The CDR3 covers 15 residues. V was cut by 2 bases and J by 0 bases, with 8 bases left in between. Here the CDR3 DNA reads TGTGCCAGCAGCTTAAGGGGGAGCTCTGGAAACACCATATATTTT. As protein: CASSLRGSSGNTIYF.

The chain is built from TRBV11-3 and TRBJ2-1, with TRBD2 as a possible D gene (5 bases). Germline assignment: CDR1 SGHNT and CDR2 YENEEA. This CDR3 region has 15 residues. The ends were cut back, 8 bases at V and 0 bases at J, with 14 bases in the middle. The CDR3 DNA sequence: TGTGCCAGCTCTCCGGGGAAGAGCTCCTACAATGAGCAGTTCTTC. It is translated as CASSPGKSSYNEQFF.

V is TRBV25-1 and J is TRBJ2-5; a possible D gene is TRBD2 (6 bases). Germline assignment: CDR1 MGHDK and CDR2 SYGVNS. This CDR3 is 15 amino acids long. Trimming removed 5 bases from V and 2 bases from J, with 15 bases in between. CDR3 coding DNA: TGTGCCAGCAGTAGCCCGAGTGGAGGGCAAGAGACCCAGTACTTC. This codes for CASSSPSGGQETQYF. The full variable domain, rest sourced from reference TRBV25-1 and TRBJ2-5, is EADIYQTPRYLVIGTGKKITLECSQTMGHDKMYWYQQDPGMELHLIHYSYGVNSTEKGDLSSESTVSRIRTEHFPLTLESARPSHTSQYLCASSSPSGGQETQYFGPGTRLLVL.

This chain connects TRBV5-6 to TRBJ2-5; maybe TRBD1 (5 bases). The CDR3 extends over 15 amino acids. Trimming took off 2 bases at V and 4 bases at J, with 15 bases between the two ends. CDR1 is SGHDT, CDR2 YYEEEE, per germline. The CDR3 is CASSFRQGSVETQYF. The CDR3 region has the DNA TGTGCCAGCAGCTTTAGGCAGGGAAGTGTAGAGACCCAGTACTTC.

The chain carries TRBV3-1 (or the pseudogene TRBV3-2) and TRBJ2-5; D is unclear. This CDR3 spans 12 amino acids. Germline V gene data show CDR1 as LGHDT and CDR2 as YNNKEL (reference sequence). Trimming removed 0 bases from V and 5 bases from J, with 4 bases in between. The CDR3 bases are TGTGCCAGCAGCCAAGAGGGCGAGACCCAGTACTTC. It specifies CASSQEGETQYF.

The V and J genes are TRBV9 and TRBJ1-4; 8 positions agree with TRBD1. In germline, CDR1 is SGDLS, CDR2 YYNGEE. The length of the CDR3 is 14 residues. Trimming cost V 2 bases and J 7 bases; bases outside gene matches: 4. CDR3 sequence reads: CASSVGGTGEKLFF. The CDR3 coding sequence is TGTGCCAGCAGCGTCGGGGGGACAGGTGAAAAACTGTTTTTT.

The rearrangement joins TRBV25-1 to TRBJ1-2; tentative D call: TRBD1 (6 bases). The CDR3 is made up of 12 amino acids. With 7 bases removed from V and 8 bases from J, the gap between germline ends came to 14 bases. Germline V lookup: CDR1 MGHDK, CDR2 SYGVNS. The CDR3 loop is CASKWTVGGYTF. DNA of the CDR3: TGTGCCAGCAAGTGGACAGTCGGGGGCTACACCTTC.